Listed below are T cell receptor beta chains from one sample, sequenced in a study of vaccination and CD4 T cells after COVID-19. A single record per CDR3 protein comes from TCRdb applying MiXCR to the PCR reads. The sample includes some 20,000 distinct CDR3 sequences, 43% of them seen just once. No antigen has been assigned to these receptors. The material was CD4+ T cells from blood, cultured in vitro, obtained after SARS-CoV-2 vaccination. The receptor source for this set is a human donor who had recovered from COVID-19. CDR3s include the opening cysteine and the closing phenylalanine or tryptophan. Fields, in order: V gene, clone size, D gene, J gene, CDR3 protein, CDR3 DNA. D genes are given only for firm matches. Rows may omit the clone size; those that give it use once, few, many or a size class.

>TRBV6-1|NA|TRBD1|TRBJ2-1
CASSGQGFGEQFF
TGTGCCAGCAGTGGACAGGGTTTTGGTGAGCAGTTCTTC
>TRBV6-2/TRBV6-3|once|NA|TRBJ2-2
CASSSRTSNTGELFF
TGTGCCAGCAGTTCCCGCACCTCGAACACCGGGGAGCTGTTTTTT
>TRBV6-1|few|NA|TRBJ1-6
CASRDPWGGNSPLHF
TGTGCCAGCAGAGACCCTTGGGGAGGTAATTCACCCCTCCACTTT
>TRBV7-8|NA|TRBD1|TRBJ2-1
CASSPTPGQGFNEQFF
TGTGCCAGCAGCCCAACCCCGGGACAGGGATTCAATGAGCAGTTCTTC
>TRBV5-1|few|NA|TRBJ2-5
CASSPHETVQETQYF
TGCGCCAGCAGCCCGCACGAGACAGTCCAAGAGACCCAGTACTTC
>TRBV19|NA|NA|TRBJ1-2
CASSKWDGYTF
TGTGCCAGTAGTAAATGGGATGGCTACACCTTC
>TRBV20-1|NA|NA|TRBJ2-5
CSAGGLSGETQYF
TGCAGTGCTGGAGGACTATCGGGAGAGACCCAGTACTTC
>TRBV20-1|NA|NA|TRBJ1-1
CSAIMGTEAFF
TGCAGTGCTATCATGGGGACTGAAGCTTTCTTT
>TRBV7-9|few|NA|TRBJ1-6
CASSSEYSPLHF
TGTGCCAGCAGCTCCGAGTATTCACCCCTCCACTTT
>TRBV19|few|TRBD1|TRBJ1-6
CASIAQGDGSPLHF
TGTGCCAGTATTGCACAGGGGGACGGGTCACCCCTCCACTTT
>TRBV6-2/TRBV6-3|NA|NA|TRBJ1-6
CASSSPRTGNSPLHF
TGTGCCAGCAGTTCCCCACGGACGGGGAATTCACCCCTCCACTTT
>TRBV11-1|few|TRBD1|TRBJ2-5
CASSSRDRVNQETQYF
TGTGCCAGCAGCTCTCGGGACAGGGTCAACCAAGAGACCCAGTACTTC
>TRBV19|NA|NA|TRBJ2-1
CASSPMPGVYNEQFF
TGTGCCAGTAGTCCCATGCCCGGGGTCTACAATGAGCAGTTCTTC
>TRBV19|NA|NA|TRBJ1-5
CASRARFDSPQHF
TGTGCCAGTCGGGCCAGGTTCGATTCGCCCCAGCATTTT
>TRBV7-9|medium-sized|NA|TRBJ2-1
CASRWGIDEQFF
TGTGCCAGCAGGTGGGGTATTGATGAGCAGTTCTTC
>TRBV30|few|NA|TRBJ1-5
CAWEDRLTNQPQHF
TGTGCCTGGGAGGACAGACTAACTAATCAGCCCCAGCATTTT
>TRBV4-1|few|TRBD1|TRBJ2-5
CASSQLARGQETQYF
TGCGCCAGCAGCCAATTGGCCAGGGGGCAGGAGACCCAGTACTTC
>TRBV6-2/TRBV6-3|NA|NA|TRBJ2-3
CASSSDTSTDTQYF
TGTGCCAGCAGTTCGGACACCAGCACAGATACGCAGTATTTT
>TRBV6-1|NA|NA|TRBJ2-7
CASSRAWGNRPRENYEQYF
TGTGCCAGCAGTCGCGCTTGGGGAAATAGACCTAGAGAAAACTACGAGCAGTACTTC
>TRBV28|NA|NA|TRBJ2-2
CASKGAGELFF
TGTGCCAGCAAAGGGGCCGGGGAGCTGTTTTTT
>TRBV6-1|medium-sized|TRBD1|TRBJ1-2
CASSQGANYGYTF
TGTGCCAGCAGTCAGGGGGCTAACTATGGCTACACCTTC
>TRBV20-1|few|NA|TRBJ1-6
CSARRAEYNSPLHF
TGCAGTGCTAGACGTGCTGAGTATAATTCACCCCTCCACTTT
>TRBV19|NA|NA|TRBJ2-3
CASSIGRIPDTQYF
TGTGCCAGTAGTATAGGACGGATCCCAGATACGCAGTATTTT
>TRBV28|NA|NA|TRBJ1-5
CASRNPPGSGNQPQHF
TGTGCCAGCAGAAATCCCCCCGGGTCGGGCAATCAGCCCCAGCATTTT
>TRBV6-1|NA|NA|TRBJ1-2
CASSLMGGQGFYGYTF
TGTGCCAGCAGCCTCATGGGGGGCCAGGGGTTTTATGGCTACACCTTC
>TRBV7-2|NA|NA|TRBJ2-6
CASSPWRGQANVLTF
TGTGCCAGCAGCCCATGGAGAGGGCAGGCCAACGTCCTGACTTTC
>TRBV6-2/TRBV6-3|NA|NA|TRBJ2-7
CATPVQKTLYEQYF
TGTGCCACCCCGGTCCAGAAAACGCTCTACGAGCAGTACTTC
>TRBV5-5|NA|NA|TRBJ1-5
CASSVRDSNQPQHF
TGTGCCAGCAGCGTGCGGGACAGCAATCAGCCCCAGCATTTT
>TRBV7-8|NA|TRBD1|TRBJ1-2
CASSSQRTGTGYTF
TGTGCCAGCAGCTCCCAACGGACAGGGACCGGGTACACCTTC
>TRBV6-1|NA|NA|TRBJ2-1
CASIRRGYAYNEQFF
TGTGCCAGCATCCGCCGGGGGTATGCCTACAATGAGCAGTTCTTC
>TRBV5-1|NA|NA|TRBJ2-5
CASSLSQETQYF
TGCGCCAGCAGCTTGTCCCAAGAGACCCAGTACTTC
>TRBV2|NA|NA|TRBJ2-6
CASSRTESGANVLTF
TGTGCCAGCAGTCGGACAGAGTCTGGGGCCAACGTCCTGACTTTC
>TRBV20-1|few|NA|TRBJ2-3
CSAIGETSTDTQYF
TGCAGTGCTATTGGGGAGACGAGCACAGATACGCAGTATTTT
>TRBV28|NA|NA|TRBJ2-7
CASSWSSPGAYEQYF
TGTGCCAGCAGTTGGTCTTCCCCGGGAGCCTACGAGCAGTACTTC
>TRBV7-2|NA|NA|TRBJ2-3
CASSLSGAGDTQYF
TGTGCCAGCAGTTTAAGTGGGGCAGGGGATACGCAGTATTTT
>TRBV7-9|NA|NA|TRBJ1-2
CASSSNPGTYGYTF
TGTGCCAGCAGCTCTAATCCAGGGACCTATGGCTACACCTTC
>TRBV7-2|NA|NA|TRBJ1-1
CASSLNSLNTEAFF
TGTGCCAGCAGCTTAAACAGCCTGAACACTGAAGCTTTCTTT
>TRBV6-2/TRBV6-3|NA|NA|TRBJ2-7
CASSSQALEQYF
TGTGCCAGCAGTTCCCAGGCTCTCGAGCAGTACTTC
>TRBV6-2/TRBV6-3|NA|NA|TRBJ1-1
CASSKSSRRWDTEAFF
TGTGCCAGCAGTAAATCAAGCAGGCGTTGGGACACTGAAGCTTTCTTT
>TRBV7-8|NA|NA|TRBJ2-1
CASSPFRRNEQFF
TGTGCCAGCAGCCCTTTTAGACGAAATGAGCAGTTCTTC
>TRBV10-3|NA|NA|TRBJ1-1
CAIRMDRTNTEAFF
TGTGCCATCAGGATGGACAGAACCAACACTGAAGCTTTCTTT
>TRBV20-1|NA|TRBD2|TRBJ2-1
CSARDRSGSSYNEQFF
TGCAGTGCTAGAGATCGGAGCGGGAGCTCCTACAATGAGCAGTTCTTC
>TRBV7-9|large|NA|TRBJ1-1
CASSYEPGSEAFF
TGTGCCAGCAGCTATGAGCCGGGATCAGAAGCTTTCTTT
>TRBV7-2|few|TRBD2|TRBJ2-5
CASSAQTAGGGETQYF
TGTGCCAGCAGCGCCCAGACGGCGGGAGGAGGAGAGACCCAGTACTTC
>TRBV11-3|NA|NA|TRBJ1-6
CASSFRGSGFSPLHF
TGTGCCAGCAGCTTTAGGGGTTCGGGCTTTTCACCCCTCCACTTT
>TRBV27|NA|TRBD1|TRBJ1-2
CASSSYRGYGYGYTF
TGTGCCAGCAGTTCCTACAGGGGTTATGGATATGGCTACACCTTC
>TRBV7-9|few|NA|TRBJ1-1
CASSLVGDKAFF
TGTGCCAGCAGCTTAGTCGGGGATAAAGCTTTCTTT
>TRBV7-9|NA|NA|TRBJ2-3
CASSPQRGITSTDTQYF
TGTGCCAGCAGCCCTCAGAGGGGGATAACTAGCACAGATACGCAGTATTTT
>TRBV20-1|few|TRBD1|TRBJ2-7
CSAPGQGAGEQYF
TGCAGTGCTCCGGGACAGGGGGCTGGCGAGCAGTACTTC